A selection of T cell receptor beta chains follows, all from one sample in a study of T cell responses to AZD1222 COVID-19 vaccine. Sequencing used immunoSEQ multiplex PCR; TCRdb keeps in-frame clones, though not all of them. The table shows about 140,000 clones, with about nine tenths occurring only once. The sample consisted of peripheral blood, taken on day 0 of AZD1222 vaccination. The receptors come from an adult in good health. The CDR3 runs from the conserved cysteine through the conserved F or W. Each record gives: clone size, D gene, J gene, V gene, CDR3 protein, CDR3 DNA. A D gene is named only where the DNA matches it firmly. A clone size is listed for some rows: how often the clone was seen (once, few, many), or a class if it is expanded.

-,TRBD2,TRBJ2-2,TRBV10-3,CATGTSGTNTGELFF,TGTGCCACCGGGACTAGCGGAACGAACACCGGGGAGCTGTTTTTT
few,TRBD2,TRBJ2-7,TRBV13,CASSTSTSGYEQYF,TGTGCCAGCAGCACGTCGACTAGCGGATACGAGCAGTACTTC
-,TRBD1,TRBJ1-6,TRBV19,CASSIAGTGNSPLHF,TGTGCCAGTAGTATCGCCGGGACAGGCAATTCACCCCTCCACTTT
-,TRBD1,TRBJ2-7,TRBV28,CASSYRQGPGGEQYF,TGTGCCAGCAGTTACCGACAGGGGCCTGGAGGCGAGCAGTACTTC
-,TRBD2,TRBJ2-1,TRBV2,CASILAGGLNEQFF,TGTGCCAGCATACTAGCGGGGGGGCTGAATGAGCAGTTCTTC
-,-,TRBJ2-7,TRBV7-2,CASSLEDSYEQYF,TGTGCCAGCAGCTTAGAGGACAGCTACGAGCAGTACTTC
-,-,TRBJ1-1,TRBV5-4,CASSPQGGGTEAFF,TGTGCCAGCAGCCCCCAAGGGGGGGGCACTGAAGCTTTCTTT
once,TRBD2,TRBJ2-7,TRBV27,CASSLISGTSGSYEQYF,TGTGCCAGCAGTTTAATTTCGGGGACTAGCGGGTCCTACGAGCAGTACTTC
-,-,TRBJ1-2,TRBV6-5,CASTSQVANYGYTF,TGTGCCAGCACCTCACAGGTAGCTAACTATGGCTACACCTTC
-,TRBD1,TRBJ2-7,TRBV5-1,CASSFKPGQDDSYEQYF,TGCGCCAGCAGCTTTAAGCCGGGACAGGACGACTCCTACGAGCAGTACTTC
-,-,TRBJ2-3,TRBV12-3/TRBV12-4,CASSRGSTDTQYF,TGTGCCAGCAGCAGGGGTAGCACAGATACGCAGTATTTT
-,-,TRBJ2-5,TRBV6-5,CASSYSRGGSSGAQYF,TGTGCCAGCAGTTACTCTCGCGGGGGCTCCTCTGGTGCACAGTACTTC
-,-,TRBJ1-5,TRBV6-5,CASLLDGYQPQHF,TGTGCCAGCCTGCTCGACGGATATCAGCCCCAGCATTTT
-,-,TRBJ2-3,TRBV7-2,CASSLGFTADTQYF,TGTGCCAGCAGCTTGGGATTTACGGCAGATACGCAGTATTTT
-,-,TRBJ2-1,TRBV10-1,CASRHRTGVGTRLSYNEQFF,TGCGCCAGCAGACATAGGACAGGGGTCGGGACTAGGCTCTCCTACAATGAGCAGTTCTTC
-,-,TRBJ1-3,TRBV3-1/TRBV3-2,CASSHHLRATGNTIYF,TGTGCCAGCAGCCATCACTTACGGGCGACTGGAAACACCATATATTTT
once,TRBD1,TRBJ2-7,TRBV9,CASSRTGGNEQYF,TGTGCCAGCAGCCGGACAGGGGGTAACGAGCAGTACTTC
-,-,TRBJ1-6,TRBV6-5,CASSYGSSYNSPLHF,TGTGCCAGCAGTTACGGCAGCTCCTATAATTCACCCCTCCACTTT
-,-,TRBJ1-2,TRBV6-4,CASSLFTGGRDSGYTF,TGTGCCAGCAGCCTCTTCACGGGAGGCAGGGACTCTGGCTACACCTTC
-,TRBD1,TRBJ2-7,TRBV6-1,CASSDVPGGYEQYF,TGTGCCAGCAGTGACGTCCCAGGGGGTTACGAGCAGTACTTC
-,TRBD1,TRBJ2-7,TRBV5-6,CASRDRVSYEQYF,TGTGCCAGCAGGGACAGGGTGAGCTACGAGCAGTACTTC
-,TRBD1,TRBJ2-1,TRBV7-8,CASSPPTGGNEQFF,TGTGCCAGCAGCCCGCCGACAGGGGGCAATGAGCAGTTCTTC
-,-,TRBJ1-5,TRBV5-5,CASSPILAGVYPQHF,TGTGCCAGCAGCCCCATTTTGGCAGGGGTCTATCCCCAGCATTTT
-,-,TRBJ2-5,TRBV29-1,CSANVGGKTQYF,TGCAGCGCAAATGTGGGAGGAAAGACCCAGTACTTC
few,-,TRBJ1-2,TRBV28,CASSVPQRGGLVTF,TGTGCCAGCAGTGTCCCCCAGAGGGGTGGCTTAGTCACCTTC
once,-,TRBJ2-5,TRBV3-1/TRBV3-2,CASSLQETQYF,TGTGCCAGCAGCCTTCAAGAGACCCAGTACTTC
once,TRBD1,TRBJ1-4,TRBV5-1,CASSSRDRETNEKLFF,TGCGCCAGCAGCTCAAGGGACAGGGAAACTAATGAAAAACTGTTTTTT
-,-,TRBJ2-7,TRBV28,CASSLQARTLYEQYF,TGTGCCAGCAGTTTACAAGCACGGACACTCTACGAGCAGTACTTC
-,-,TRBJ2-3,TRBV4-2,CASSQSLGDTQYF,TGTGCCAGCAGCCAATCTTTGGGGGATACGCAGTATTTT
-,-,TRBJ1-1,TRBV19,CASSIKAGANTEAFF,TGTGCCAGTAGTATCAAAGCAGGGGCGAACACTGAAGCTTTCTTT
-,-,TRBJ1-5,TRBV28,CARIQPQHF,TGTGCCAGGATTCAGCCCCAGCATTTT
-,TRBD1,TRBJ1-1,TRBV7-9,CASSSDRAQDTEAFF,TGTGCCAGCAGCTCCGACAGGGCCCAGGACACTGAAGCTTTCTTT
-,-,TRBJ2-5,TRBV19,CASSLDSPNVKTQYF,TGTGCCAGTAGCCTGGACAGCCCCAACGTTAAGACCCAGTACTTC
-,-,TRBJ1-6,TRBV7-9,CASSSRGGSDSPLHF,TGTGCCAGCAGCTCTCGGGGGGGGAGTGATTCACCCCTCCACTTT
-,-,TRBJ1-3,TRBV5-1,CASSFRGAGNTIYF,TGCGCCAGCAGCTTCAGGGGCGCTGGAAACACCATATATTTT
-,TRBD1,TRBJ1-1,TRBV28,CASSTIGQGNTEAFF,TGTGCCAGCAGCACAATCGGACAGGGGAACACTGAAGCTTTCTTT
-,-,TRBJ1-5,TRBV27,CASSLVQGHQPQHF,TGTGCCAGCAGTTTGGTACAGGGTCATCAGCCCCAGCATTTT
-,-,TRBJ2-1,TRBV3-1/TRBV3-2,CASSPGLLGEQFF,TGTGCCAGCAGCCCAGGACTCTTGGGTGAGCAGTTCTTC
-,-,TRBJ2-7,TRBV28,CASRLPGDVYEQYF,TGTGCCAGCAGGTTACCAGGGGACGTTTACGAGCAGTACTTC
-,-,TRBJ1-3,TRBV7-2,CASSFTTGSGNTIYF,TGTGCCAGCAGCTTCACTACTGGCTCTGGAAACACCATATATTTT
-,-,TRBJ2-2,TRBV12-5,CASGVGMSGELFF,TGTGCTAGTGGTGTGGGGATGTCCGGGGAGCTGTTTTTT
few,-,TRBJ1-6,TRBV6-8,CASSYRWEKQGPSSYNSPLHF,TGTGCCAGCAGTTACCGTTGGGAAAAACAGGGACCAAGCTCCTATAATTCACCCCTCCACTTT
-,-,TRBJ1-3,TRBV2,CASRGGNSGNTIYF,TGTGCCAGCAGAGGGGGTAACTCTGGAAACACCATATATTTT
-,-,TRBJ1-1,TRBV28,CASRAWGPDTEAFF,TGTGCCAGCAGGGCTTGGGGCCCGGACACTGAAGCTTTCTTT
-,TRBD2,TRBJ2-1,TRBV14,CASSLIPGLAWSSLPYNEQFF,TGTGCCAGCAGCCTAATCCCCGGACTAGCGTGGTCTAGCCTTCCCTACAATGAGCAGTTCTTC
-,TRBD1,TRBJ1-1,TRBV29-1,CSVEKGTGRGTEAFF,TGCAGCGTTGAAAAGGGGACAGGACGGGGCACTGAAGCTTTCTTT
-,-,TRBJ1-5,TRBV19,CASTSARGSQPQHF,-
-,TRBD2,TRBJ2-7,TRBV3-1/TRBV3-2,CASSQGTSGTYEQYF,TGTGCCAGCAGCCAAGGGACTAGCGGGACCTACGAGCAGTACTTC
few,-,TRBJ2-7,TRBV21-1,CASSRGDRNYEQYF,TGTGCCAGCAGCCGAGGCGACAGAAACTACGAGCAGTACTTC
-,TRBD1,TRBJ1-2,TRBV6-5,CASFRGQSGYTF,TGTGCCAGTTTTAGGGGGCAGAGTGGCTACACCTTC
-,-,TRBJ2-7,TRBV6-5,CASSFRQGGSEQYF,TGTGCCAGCAGTTTCAGGCAGGGAGGATCCGAGCAGTACTTC
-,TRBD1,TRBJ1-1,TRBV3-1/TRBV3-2,CASSRYRGDTEAFF,TGTGCCAGCAGCCGTTACAGGGGTGACACTGAAGCTTTCTTT